Presented here are 25 T cell receptor beta chains from one specimen sequenced in a study of T cells after yellow fever vaccination. TCRdb ran MiXCR on the 5' RACE reads and lists one entry per CDR3 protein. The sample records 300,000 to 400,000 distinct CDR3 sequences, around 12% being singletons. Specimen: CD4+ T cells sorted from PBMCs, collected 15 days after the yellow fever booster vaccination. These receptor sequences come from a man aged 18 to 29 who received the YFV17D yellow fever vaccine.

This chain connects TRBV7-9 to TRBJ2-2; TRBD1 matches 9 bases. The germline V gene has CDR1 SEHNR and CDR2 FQNEAQ (reference sequence). J was trimmed by 4 bases and V by 8 bases; bases with no gene match: 8. This CDR3 has 15 residues. In DNA form, the CDR3 reads TGTGCCAGCGGCGGACAGGGGATTGGCACCGGGGAGCTGTTTTTT. Amino acids: CASGGQGIGTGELFF.

This clonotype was recorded at least ten times. The rearrangement joins TRBV28 to TRBJ2-3; tentative D call: TRBD1 (5 bases). CDR1 and CDR2 from the germline V gene are MDHEN and SYDVKM. V gave up 6 bases and J gave up 6 bases, with 16 bases separating them. The CDR3 extends over 14 amino acids. The CDR3: CASSMASGFDTQYF. In DNA form, the CDR3 reads TGTGCCAGCAGCATGGCTTCAGGGTTCGATACGCAGTATTTT.

This rearrangement joins TRBV7-2 to TRBJ1-2, with D hard to call. There are 14 residues in the CDR3. CDR1 SGHTA and CDR2 FQGNSA come from the germline V gene. V was trimmed by 4 bases and J by 4 bases, leaving 13 bases between them. This CDR3 is CASSWLRGGYGYTF. Written as DNA, the CDR3 is TGTGCCAGCAGCTGGCTACGCGGAGGCTATGGCTACACCTTC.

This clonotype was counted a few times. The chain carries TRBV27 and TRBJ1-3, with D possibly matching TRBD1 (6 bases). The CDR3 loop spans 13 amino acids. Germline values: CDR1 MNHEY, CDR2 SMNVEV (reference sequence). The V end lost 5 bases, the J end lost 1 base, and 6 bases lay between the germline ends. DNA for the CDR3: TGTGCCAGCAGTACAGGGTCTGGAAACACCATATATTTT. This translates into CASSTGSGNTIYF.

The V call is TRBV20-1, the J call TRBJ2-1; 8 bases line up with TRBD2. Germline CDR1 is DFQATT and CDR2 is SNEGSKA (reference sequence). V was clipped by 3 bases and J by 4 bases; unmatched bases: 5. The CDR3 has 14 residues. The CDR3 loop is CSASLAGGYNEQFF. DNA of the CDR3: TGCAGTGCTAGTTTGGCGGGGGGATACAATGAGCAGTTCTTC.

There are a few counts of this clonotype. V usage is TRBV12-3 or TRBV12-4 and J usage is TRBJ1-2; the D gene is possibly TRBD1 (5 bases). V lost 1 base to trimming and J lost 6 bases, with 9 bases between them. The CDR3 contains 13 residues. DNA of the CDR3: TGTGCCAGCAGTTTAGGCGTACAGGATGGCTACACCTTC. This codes for CASSLGVQDGYTF.

This clonotype has ten or more counts. The rearrangement links TRBV18 to TRBJ1-1, with unresolved D. This CDR3 comprises 15 residues. Germline V gives CDR1 KGHSH, CDR2 LQKENI. V was cut by 3 bases and J by 0 bases, with 11 bases left in between. The DNA for the CDR3 is TGTGCCAGCTCACCTCAAGAAACGATGAACACTGAAGCTTTCTTT. It yields the protein CASSPQETMNTEAFF.

This clonotype appeared a few times. This chain links TRBV5-1 with TRBJ2-7; 9 bases map to TRBD2. CDR1 is SGHRS, CDR2 YFSETQ, per germline. The junction had 13 bases not matched to a gene; V was cut back by 2 bases and J by 7 bases. The CDR3 extends over 16 amino acids. The CDR3 reads CASSLGSGRPSGEQYV. CDR3 DNA sequence: TGCGCCAGCAGCTTAGGTAGCGGGAGACCCTCGGGGGAGCAGTACGTC.

In its sample, this clonotype was seen a few times. V is TRBV28 and J is TRBJ2-1; D is perhaps TRBD1 (6 bases). The length of the CDR3 is 13 residues. Looked up from germline, CDR1 is MDHEN and CDR2 is SYDVKM. The V gene lost 3 bases and the J gene lost 6 bases, with 9 bases spanning the gap. CDR3 in amino acids: CASSFYRVNEQFF. CDR3 coding DNA: TGTGCCAGCAGTTTCTACAGGGTCAATGAGCAGTTCTTC. Variable domain in full (rest from reference TRBV28 and TRBJ2-1): DVKVTQSSRYLVKRTGEKVFLECVQDMDHENMFWYRQDPGLGLRLIYFSYDVKMKEKGDIPEGYSVSREKKERFSLILESASTNQTSMYLCASSFYRVNEQFFGPGTRLTVL.

The chain uses TRBV12-3 or TRBV12-4 and TRBJ2-7; D might be TRBD1 or TRBD2, each matching 7 bases. The CDR3 is made up of 15 amino acids. V lost 3 bases and J 2 bases, leaving 14 bases between the germline ends. CDR3 residues: CASSFGRDSAYEQYF. The DNA for the CDR3 is TGTGCCAGCAGTTTTGGGAGGGACAGTGCCTACGAGCAGTACTTC.

The chain employs TRBV20-1 and TRBJ2-1; 8 positions match TRBD2. The CDR3 is 13 amino acids. With 2 bases clipped from V and 8 bases from J, the junction kept 5 bases outside the gene matches. Germline values: CDR1 DFQATT, CDR2 SNEGSKA (reference sequence). DNA of the CDR3: TGCAGTGCTAGACGGGGGGGCATCTATGAGCAGTTCTTC. This codes for CSARRGGIYEQFF.

CDR3 nucleotides: TGTGCCAGCAGCCTACGACAGGGCCTGAACACTGAAGCTTTCTTT. Translating it yields CASSLRQGLNTEAFF. V and J are TRBV12-3 or TRBV12-4 and TRBJ1-1, with 7 bases aligning to TRBD1. Losses at the gene ends were 6 bases for V and 0 bases for J; bases not matched to a gene: 7. The CDR3 loop spans 15 amino acids.

This clonotype was picked up a small number of times. The chain uses TRBV10-2 and TRBJ2-7, with TRBD1 matching over 7 bases. The CDR3 runs 14 residues. Germline V gene lookup returns CDR1 WSHSY and CDR2 SAAADI. The V gene end was trimmed by 2 bases and the J gene end by 6 bases; junction bases not matched to a gene: 7. Here the CDR3 DNA reads TGCGCCAGCAGTGAGGTAGTAGGGGGCGCCGAGCAGTACGTC. Translated: CASSEVVGGAEQYV.

This clonotype was recorded at least ten times. The V gene is TRBV7-2, the J gene TRBJ1-6; maybe TRBD1 (6 bases). There are 16 residues in the CDR3. V was pared by 1 base and J by 8 bases, with 15 bases between. Germline-derived CDR1 and CDR2 are SGHTA and FQGNSA. CDR3: CASSLVGGARDSPLHF. The CDR3 nucleotides are TGTGCCAGCAGCTTAGTCGGGGGCGCGAGGGATTCACCCCTCCACTTT.

The chain is built from TRBV5-1 and TRBJ2-2; possible D gene TRBD2, 5 bases. CDR1 SGHRS and CDR2 YFSETQ come from the germline V gene. V lost 3 bases and J lost 5, with 11 bases in between. The CDR3 is 14 residues long. CDR3 region: CASSWFTSTGELFF. CDR3 coding DNA: TGCGCCAGCAGCTGGTTTACTAGTACCGGGGAGCTGTTTTTT.

The chain carries TRBV20-1 and TRBJ2-7; no definite D call. V gave up 5 bases and J gave up 1 base, with 12 bases separating them. This CDR3 has 13 residues. Per germline, CDR1 DFQATT and CDR2 SNEGSKA (reference sequence). CDR3 DNA: TGCAGTGCTCCATCTATTTTTTCCTACGAGCAGTACTTC. This translates into CSAPSIFSYEQYF.

The sample holds a few counts of this clonotype. V gene TRBV20-1 combines with J gene TRBJ1-5; D not resolved. Germline V gene data show CDR1 as DFQATT and CDR2 as SNEGSKA (reference sequence). The CDR3 loop spans 16 amino acids. V lost 3 bases to trimming and J lost 2 bases, with 17 bases between them. The CDR3 is CSARRALGYGNQPQHF. The CDR3 DNA reads TGCAGTGCTAGGAGGGCTTTGGGATATGGCAATCAGCCCCAGCATTTT.

The rearrangement joins TRBV6-6 to TRBJ2-1; 12 nucleotides align to TRBD1. V gave up 6 bases and J gave up 5 bases; unmatched junction bases: 5. The V gene's germline CDR1 is MNHNY and CDR2 SVGAGI (reference sequence). The CDR3 consists of 15 residues. In DNA, the CDR3 is TGTGCCAGCAGGGGGACAGGGGGCAAGAACAATGAGCAGTTCTTC. It yields the protein CASRGTGGKNNEQFF.

The rearrangement uses TRBV15 and TRBJ1-4; tentatively, D is TRBD1 (5 bases). The CDR3 length is 14 residues. The germline V gene encodes CDR1 LNHNV and CDR2 YYDKDF (reference sequence). The V gene lost 3 bases and the J gene lost 6 bases, with 11 bases spanning the gap. The CDR3 loop is CATSSAGGYEKLFF. For the CDR3, the DNA is TGTGCCACCAGCAGTGCGGGGGGATATGAAAAACTGTTTTTT.

This chain uses TRBV5-1 with TRBJ1-2; perhaps TRBD1 as D (5 bases). The germline V and J ends were trimmed by 4 bases and 5 bases, with 15 bases remaining between them. This CDR3 is 14 amino acids long. Germline assignment: CDR1 SGHRS and CDR2 YFSETQ. The CDR3 DNA is TGCGCCAGCAGCCTGACGGACAAGATGTATGGCTACACCTTC. Translated, it gives CASSLTDKMYGYTF. Full variable domain (rest looked up from reference TRBV5-1 and TRBJ1-2): KAGVTQTPRYLIKTRGQQVTLSCSPISGHRSVSWYQQTPGQGLQFLFEYFSETQRNKGNFPGRFSGRQFSNSRSEMNVSTLELGDSALYLCASSLTDKMYGYTFGSGTRLTVV.

This chain uses TRBV2 with TRBJ2-5; the D gene could be TRBD1 or TRBD2 (6 bases each). The germline gives CDR1 SNHLY, CDR2 FYNNEI. Trimming shortened V by 8 bases and J by 4 bases, and 11 bases separated the two germline ends. This CDR3 has 12 amino acids. In DNA form, the CDR3 reads TGTGCCAGCCGGGAGACAGGAGAGACCCAGTACTTC. As protein: CASRETGETQYF.

This clonotype has at least ten counts. The chain joins TRBV13 to TRBJ1-1; no firm D call. V was shortened by 6 bases and J by 5 bases, with 10 bases between the two germline ends. Germline CDR1 and CDR2: PRHDT and FYEKMQ (reference sequence). The CDR3 runs to 12 residues. CDR3 nucleotide sequence: TGTGCCAGCAGACGGGTTCGGACTGAAGCTTTCTTT. As protein: CASRRVRTEAFF.

The sample holds a few counts of this clonotype. The rearrangement uses TRBV3-1 and TRBJ2-7; D call uncertain. Germline V gives CDR1 LGHDT, CDR2 YNNKEL (reference sequence). Trimming took 5 bases from V and 6 from J, leaving 8 bases between them. This CDR3 has 11 amino acids. The CDR3 nucleotides are TGTGCCAGCAGCTCGCCTGTCGAGCAGTACTTC. This encodes CASSSPVEQYF.

The CDR3 DNA reads TGCAGTGCTAGAATTGAGTTGGGGAACACTGAAGCTTTCTTT. It is translated as CSARIELGNTEAFF. The rearrangement joins TRBV20-1 to TRBJ1-1, with no clear D. In germline, CDR1 is DFQATT, CDR2 SNEGSKA (reference sequence). Trimming removed 2 bases at V and 1 base at J, with 11 bases between. This CDR3 comprises 14 residues.

This clonotype has a handful of counts. The genes are TRBV27 and TRBJ2-2; 11 nucleotides agree with TRBD2. CDR1 and CDR2 (germline): MNHEY, SMNVEV (reference sequence). This CDR3 spans 18 amino acids. V lost 5 bases, J lost 7 bases, and 15 bases stayed unmatched. CDR3 loop: CASSLLHSLAGEIGELFF. Here the CDR3 DNA reads TGTGCCAGCAGTCTCCTCCACTCACTAGCGGGGGAAATCGGGGAGCTGTTTTTT.